This section outlines one T cell receptor (beta chain) sequence together with its context. The data stem from a study of blood T cell repertoires in COVID-19. Study information: The samples span acute and convalescent COVID-19 from the United States, Italy and Spain. The cDNA or gDNA used as material had been derived from T cells, B-cell-depleted T cells, or PBMCs.

Under the authors' procedure: From reference gene primer amplification, estimates of nucleated cell counts were derived. The protocol was immunoSEQ multiplex PCR, while the TCRdb copy is restricted to in-frame clones and leaves out a portion. V and J calls and clone size are as listed in that table; D and trimming were resolved from the DNA. The profile shows approximately 210,000 clones, roughly 80% of them singletons. The CDR3 runs 16 residues. Trimming shortened V by 0 bases and J by 1 base, and 14 bases separated the two germline ends. Germline assignment: CDR1 GTSNPN and CDR2 SVGIG (reference sequence).

The clonotype comes from a young man with active or convalescent COVID-19. The sample comprised peripheral blood. V gene TRBV30 combines with J gene TRBJ2-3; possibly TRBD2 for D (6 bases). CDR3 in DNA: TGTGCCTGGAGTGTTGGAGGGGCGAGGGGCACAGATACGCAGTATTTT. It yields the protein CAWSVGGARGTDTQYF. Full variable domain (outside the CDR3, taken from reference TRBV30 and TRBJ2-3): SQTIHQWPATLVQPVGSPLSLECTVEGTSNPNLYWYRQAAGRGLQLLFYSVGIGQISSEVPQNLSASRPQDRQFILSSKKLLLSDSGFYLCAWSVGGARGTDTQYFGPGTRLTVL.